These T cell receptor beta chains were read from a single sample in a study of neurological immune-mediated disorders. TCRdb reanalysed the 5' RACE reads using MiXCR and keeps one entry per CDR3 protein. The sample holds roughly 76,000 distinct CDR3 sequences; roughly 15% are singletons and the top ten take approximately 7.5%. Sequenced: PBMCs. Receptors originate from a woman between 45 and 65 years old in good health. Both conserved end residues are part of each CDR3. The order of the fields is clone size, J gene, V gene, D gene, CDR3 length, CDR3 protein, CDR3 DNA. The D gene is left open where the match is weak. Clone sizes are given selectively: once, few, many, or a class where the clone is expanded.

abundance: many; j_gene: TRBJ2-1; v_gene: TRBV20-1; d_gene: NA; len: 13; CDR3aa: CSARGQIYNEQFF; CDR3nt: TGCAGTGCTAGAGGACAGATCTACAATGAGCAGTTCTTC
abundance: many; j_gene: TRBJ2-2; v_gene: TRBV5-1; d_gene: TRBD1; len: 15; CDR3aa: CASSSRTGDTGELFF; CDR3nt: TGCGCCAGCAGCTCGCGGACAGGGGACACCGGGGAGCTGTTTTTT
abundance: NA; j_gene: TRBJ2-3; v_gene: TRBV7-2; d_gene: TRBD2; len: 18; CDR3aa: CASSFLTSGGPSTDTQYF; CDR3nt: TGTGCCAGCAGCTTTCTGACTAGCGGGGGACCTAGCACAGATACGCAGTATTTT
abundance: many; j_gene: TRBJ2-3; v_gene: TRBV7-2; d_gene: TRBD1; len: 14; CDR3aa: CASRNRQGPDTQYF; CDR3nt: TGTGCCAGCAGAAACCGACAGGGTCCAGATACGCAGTATTTT
abundance: many; j_gene: TRBJ2-6; v_gene: TRBV28; d_gene: NA; len: 16; CDR3aa: CASTPRPAFGANVLTF; CDR3nt: TGTGCCAGCACCCCCCGTCCGGCTTTCGGGGCCAACGTCCTGACTTTC
abundance: many; j_gene: TRBJ2-1; v_gene: TRBV5-1; d_gene: NA; len: 11; CDR3aa: CASAVYNEQFF; CDR3nt: TGCGCCAGCGCGGTTTACAATGAGCAGTTCTTC
abundance: many; j_gene: TRBJ2-7; v_gene: TRBV5-1; d_gene: NA; len: 13; CDR3aa: CASRRDTSYEQYF; CDR3nt: TGCGCCAGCAGGCGGGACACATCCTACGAGCAGTACTTC
abundance: many; j_gene: TRBJ2-7; v_gene: TRBV6-5; d_gene: NA; len: 14; CDR3aa: CASSYTRDNEEQYF; CDR3nt: TGTGCCAGCAGTTACACCCGGGACAATGAAGAGCAGTACTTC
abundance: many; j_gene: TRBJ2-1; v_gene: TRBV5-1; d_gene: TRBD1; len: 13; CDR3aa: CASTRDRGNEQFF; CDR3nt: TGCGCCAGCACCCGGGACAGGGGCAATGAGCAGTTCTTC
abundance: many; j_gene: TRBJ2-6; v_gene: TRBV7-2; d_gene: NA; len: 15; CDR3aa: CASSRTRSGANVLTF; CDR3nt: TGTGCCAGCAGCCGCACCCGCTCTGGGGCCAACGTCCTGACTTTC
abundance: many; j_gene: TRBJ1-5; v_gene: TRBV5-1; d_gene: NA; len: 17; CDR3aa: CASSLDPPHSSNQPQHF; CDR3nt: TGCGCCAGCAGCTTGGATCCCCCACACAGTAGCAATCAGCCCCAGCATTTT
abundance: many; j_gene: TRBJ2-7; v_gene: TRBV28; d_gene: NA; len: 15; CDR3aa: CASSMPRGFSYEQYF; CDR3nt: TGTGCCAGCAGTATGCCCCGAGGATTTTCCTACGAGCAGTACTTC
abundance: NA; j_gene: TRBJ1-4; v_gene: TRBV20-1; d_gene: TRBD1; len: 15; CDR3aa: CSARDPSGGFEKLFF; CDR3nt: TGCAGTGCTAGAGATCCGTCAGGGGGTTTTGAAAAACTGTTTTTT
abundance: many; j_gene: TRBJ2-5; v_gene: TRBV7-6; d_gene: NA; len: 15; CDR3aa: CASSLSRYKMETQYF; CDR3nt: TGTGCCAGCAGCTTATCTAGATACAAGATGGAGACCCAGTACTTC
abundance: few; j_gene: TRBJ2-7; v_gene: TRBV18; d_gene: NA; len: 13; CDR3aa: CASSPAMDYEQYF; CDR3nt: TGTGCCAGCTCACCGGCCATGGACTACGAGCAGTACTTC
abundance: many; j_gene: TRBJ1-1; v_gene: TRBV6-5; d_gene: NA; len: 15; CDR3aa: CASSRNSRVRTEAFF; CDR3nt: TGTGCCAGCAGTCGCAATTCGAGGGTGAGGACTGAAGCTTTCTTT
abundance: many; j_gene: TRBJ2-1; v_gene: TRBV5-1; d_gene: TRBD2; len: 14; CDR3aa: CASGYTGLADEQFF; CDR3nt: TGCGCCAGCGGTTACACGGGACTAGCCGATGAGCAGTTCTTC
abundance: many; j_gene: TRBJ1-5; v_gene: TRBV20-1; d_gene: NA; len: 14; CDR3aa: CSARDRAGAAPQHF; CDR3nt: TGCAGTGCTAGAGATAGGGCAGGGGCAGCGCCCCAGCATTTT
abundance: NA; j_gene: TRBJ2-2; v_gene: TRBV20-1; d_gene: NA; len: 15; CDR3aa: CSATAQRANTGELFF; CDR3nt: TGCAGTGCTACGGCTCAGCGGGCGAACACCGGGGAGCTGTTTTTT